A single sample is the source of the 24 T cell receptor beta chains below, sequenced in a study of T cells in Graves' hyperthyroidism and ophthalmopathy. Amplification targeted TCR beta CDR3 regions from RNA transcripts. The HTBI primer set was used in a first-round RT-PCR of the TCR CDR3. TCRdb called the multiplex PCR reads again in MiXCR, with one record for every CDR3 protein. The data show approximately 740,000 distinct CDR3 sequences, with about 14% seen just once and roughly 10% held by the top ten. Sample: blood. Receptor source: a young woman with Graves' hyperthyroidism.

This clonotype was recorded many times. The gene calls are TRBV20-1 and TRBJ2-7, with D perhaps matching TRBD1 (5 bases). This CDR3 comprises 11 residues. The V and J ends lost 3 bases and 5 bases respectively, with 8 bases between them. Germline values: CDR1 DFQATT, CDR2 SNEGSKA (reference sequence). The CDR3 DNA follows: TGCAGTGCTAGTGCCAGGGACGAGCAGTACTTC. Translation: CSASARDEQYF.

CDR3 amino acids: CASSSQPRGRTEAFF. CDR3 coding DNA: TGTGCCAGCAGCTCACAGCCCAGGGGGAGGACTGAAGCTTTCTTT. The rearrangement uses TRBV7-8 and TRBJ1-1, with 7 bases fitting TRBD1. CDR1 and CDR2 from the germline V gene are SGHVS and FQNEAQ. This CDR3 is built from 15 residues. Unmatched junction bases numbered 10, after V lost 4 bases and J lost 5 bases.

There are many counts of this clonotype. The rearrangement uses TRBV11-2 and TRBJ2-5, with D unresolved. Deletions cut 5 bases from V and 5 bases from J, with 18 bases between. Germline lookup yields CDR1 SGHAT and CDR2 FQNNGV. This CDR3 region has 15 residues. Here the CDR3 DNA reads TGTGCCAGCAGCCCACCGACTTACCTCGGCGAGACCCAGTACTTC. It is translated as CASSPPTYLGETQYF.

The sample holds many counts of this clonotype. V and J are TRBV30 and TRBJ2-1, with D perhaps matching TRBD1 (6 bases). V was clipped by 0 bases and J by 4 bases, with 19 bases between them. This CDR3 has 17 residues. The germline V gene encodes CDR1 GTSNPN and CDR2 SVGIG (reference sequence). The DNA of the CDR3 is TGTGCCTGGAGTGTACTCGGAAGGGGGAGAGGGTACAATGAGCAGTTCTTC. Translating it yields CAWSVLGRGRGYNEQFF.

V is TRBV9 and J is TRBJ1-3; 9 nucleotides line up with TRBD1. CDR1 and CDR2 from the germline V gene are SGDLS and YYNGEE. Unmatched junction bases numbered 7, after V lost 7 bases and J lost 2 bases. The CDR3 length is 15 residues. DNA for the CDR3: TGTGCCAGCGACACGGGGACAGGGCCTGGAAACACCATATATTTT. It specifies CASDTGTGPGNTIYF.

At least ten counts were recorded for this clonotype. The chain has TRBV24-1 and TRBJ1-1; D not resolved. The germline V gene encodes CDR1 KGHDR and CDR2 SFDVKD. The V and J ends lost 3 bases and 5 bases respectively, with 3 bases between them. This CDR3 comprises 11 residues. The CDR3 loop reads CATSDGTEAFF. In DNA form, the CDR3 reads TGTGCCACCAGTGATGGGACTGAAGCTTTCTTT.

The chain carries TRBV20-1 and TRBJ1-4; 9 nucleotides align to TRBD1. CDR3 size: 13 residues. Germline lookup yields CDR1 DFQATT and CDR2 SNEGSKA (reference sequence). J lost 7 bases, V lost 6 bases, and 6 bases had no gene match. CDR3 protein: CSAPGTGFEKLFF. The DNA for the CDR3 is TGCAGTGCACCCGGGACAGGGTTTGAAAAACTGTTTTTT.

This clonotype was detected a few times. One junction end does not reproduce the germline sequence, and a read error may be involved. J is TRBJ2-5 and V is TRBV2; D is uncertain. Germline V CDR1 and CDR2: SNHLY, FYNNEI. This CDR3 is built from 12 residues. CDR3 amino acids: CASSDLRDPQDF. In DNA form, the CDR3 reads TGTGCCAGCAGTGACCTCCGAGACCCCCAAGACTTC.

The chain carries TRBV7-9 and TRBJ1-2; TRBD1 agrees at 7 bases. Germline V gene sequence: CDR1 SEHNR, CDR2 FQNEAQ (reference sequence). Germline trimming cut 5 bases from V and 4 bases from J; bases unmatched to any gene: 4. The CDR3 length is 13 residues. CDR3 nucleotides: TGTGCCAGCAGCCAGGGACAGAGCTATGGCTACACCTTC. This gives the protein CASSQGQSYGYTF.

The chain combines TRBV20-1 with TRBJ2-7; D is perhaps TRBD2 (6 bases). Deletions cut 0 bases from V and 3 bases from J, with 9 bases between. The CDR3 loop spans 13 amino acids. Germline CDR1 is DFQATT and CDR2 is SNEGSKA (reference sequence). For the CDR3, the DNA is TGCAGTGCTAGAGATCTAGCGTACTACGAGCAGTACTTC. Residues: CSARDLAYYEQYF.

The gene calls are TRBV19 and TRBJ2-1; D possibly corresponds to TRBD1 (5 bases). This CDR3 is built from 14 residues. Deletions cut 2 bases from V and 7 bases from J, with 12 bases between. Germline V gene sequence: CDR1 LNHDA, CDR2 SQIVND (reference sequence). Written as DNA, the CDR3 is TGTGCCAGTAGTATACAGGGTCGGTATAATGAGCAGTTCTTC. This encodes CASSIQGRYNEQFF.

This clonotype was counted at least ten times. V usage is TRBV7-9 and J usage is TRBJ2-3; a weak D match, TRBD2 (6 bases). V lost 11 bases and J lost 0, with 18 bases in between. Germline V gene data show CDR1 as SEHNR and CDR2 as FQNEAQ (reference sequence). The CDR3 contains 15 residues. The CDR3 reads CASGGGISSTDTQYF. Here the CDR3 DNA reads TGTGCCTCCGGAGGCGGGATCTCTAGCACAGATACGCAGTATTTT. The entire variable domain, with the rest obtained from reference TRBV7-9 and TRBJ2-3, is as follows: DTGVSQNPRHKITKRGQNVTFRCDPISEHNRLYWYRQTLGQGPEFLTYFQNEAQLEKSRLLSDRFSAERPKGSFSTLEIQRTEQGDSAMYLCASGGGISSTDTQYFGPGTRLTVL.

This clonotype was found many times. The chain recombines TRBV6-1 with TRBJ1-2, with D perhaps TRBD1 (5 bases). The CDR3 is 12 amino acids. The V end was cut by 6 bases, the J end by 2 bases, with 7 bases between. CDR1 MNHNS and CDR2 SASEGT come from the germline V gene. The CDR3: CASRGLNYGYTF. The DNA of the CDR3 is TGTGCCAGCAGGGGACTGAACTATGGCTACACCTTC.

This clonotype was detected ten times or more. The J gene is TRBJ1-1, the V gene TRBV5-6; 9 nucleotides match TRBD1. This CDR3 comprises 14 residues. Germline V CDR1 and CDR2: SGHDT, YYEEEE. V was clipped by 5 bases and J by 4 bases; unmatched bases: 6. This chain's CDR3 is CASSPGTGPTEAFF. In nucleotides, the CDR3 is TGTGCCAGCAGTCCCGGGACAGGGCCCACTGAAGCTTTCTTT. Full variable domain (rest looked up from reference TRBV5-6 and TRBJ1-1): DAGVTQSPTHLIKTRGQQVTLRCSPKSGHDTVSWYQQALGQGPQFIFQYYEEEERQRGNFPDRFSGHQFPNYSSELNVNALLLGDSALYLCASSPGTGPTEAFFGQGTRLTVV.

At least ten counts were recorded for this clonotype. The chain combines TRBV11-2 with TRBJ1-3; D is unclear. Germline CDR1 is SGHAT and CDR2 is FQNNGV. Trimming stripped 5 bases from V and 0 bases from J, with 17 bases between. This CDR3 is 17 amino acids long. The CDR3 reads CASSPTWRLSSGNTIYF. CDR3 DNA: TGTGCCAGCAGCCCCACTTGGCGATTGAGCTCTGGAAACACCATATATTTT.

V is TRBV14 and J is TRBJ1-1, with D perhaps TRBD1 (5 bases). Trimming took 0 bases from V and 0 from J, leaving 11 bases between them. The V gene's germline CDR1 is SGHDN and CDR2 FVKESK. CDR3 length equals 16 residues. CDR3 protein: CASSQDWGRLNTEAFF. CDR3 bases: TGTGCCAGCAGCCAAGATTGGGGACGGCTGAACACTGAAGCTTTCTTT.

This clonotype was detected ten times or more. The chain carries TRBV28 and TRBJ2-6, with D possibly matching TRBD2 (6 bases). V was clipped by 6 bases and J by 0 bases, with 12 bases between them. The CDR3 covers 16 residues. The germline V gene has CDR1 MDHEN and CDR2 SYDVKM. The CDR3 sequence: CASRAGPGSGANVLTF. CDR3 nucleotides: TGTGCCAGCAGGGCGGGACCTGGCTCTGGGGCCAACGTCCTGACTTTC.

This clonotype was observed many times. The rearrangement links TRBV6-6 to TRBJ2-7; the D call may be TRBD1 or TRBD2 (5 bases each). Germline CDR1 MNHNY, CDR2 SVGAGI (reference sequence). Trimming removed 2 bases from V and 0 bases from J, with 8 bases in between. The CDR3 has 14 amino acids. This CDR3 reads CASSYGGNSYEQYF. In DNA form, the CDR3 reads TGTGCCAGCAGTTACGGGGGTAACTCCTACGAGCAGTACTTC.

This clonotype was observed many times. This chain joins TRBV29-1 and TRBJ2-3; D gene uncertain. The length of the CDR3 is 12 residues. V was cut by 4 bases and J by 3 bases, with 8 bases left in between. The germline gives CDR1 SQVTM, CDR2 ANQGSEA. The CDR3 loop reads CSVGSRTDTQYF. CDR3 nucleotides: TGCAGCGTTGGGTCCCGGACAGATACGCAGTATTTT.

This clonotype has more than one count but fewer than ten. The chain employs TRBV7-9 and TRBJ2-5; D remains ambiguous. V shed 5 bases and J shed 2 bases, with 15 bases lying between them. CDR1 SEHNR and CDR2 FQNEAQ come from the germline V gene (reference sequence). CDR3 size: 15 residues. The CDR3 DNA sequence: TGTGCCAGCAGCCCGGTAGGCGAGACTCAAGAGACCCAGTACTTC. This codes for CASSPVGETQETQYF. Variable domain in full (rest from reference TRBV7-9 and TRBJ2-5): DTGVSQNPRHKITKRGQNVTFRCDPISEHNRLYWYRQTLGQGPEFLTYFQNEAQLEKSRLLSDRFSAERPKGSFSTLEIQRTEQGDSAMYLCASSPVGETQETQYFGPGTRLLVL.

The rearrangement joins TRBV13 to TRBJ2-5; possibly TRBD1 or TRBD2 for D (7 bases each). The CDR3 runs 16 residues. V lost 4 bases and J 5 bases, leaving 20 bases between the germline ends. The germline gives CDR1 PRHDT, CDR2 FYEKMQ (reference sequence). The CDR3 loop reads CASSSVQQGRGETQYF. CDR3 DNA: TGTGCCAGCAGCTCCGTACAACAGGGGCGGGGGGAGACCCAGTACTTC.

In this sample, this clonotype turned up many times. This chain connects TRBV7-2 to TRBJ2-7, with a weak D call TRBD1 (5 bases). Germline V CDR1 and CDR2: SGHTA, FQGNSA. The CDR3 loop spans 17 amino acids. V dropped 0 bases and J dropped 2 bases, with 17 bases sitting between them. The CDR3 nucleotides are TGTGCCAGCAGCTTAGCACCAGGGAAGGCTGTTACCTACGAGCAGTACTTC. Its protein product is CASSLAPGKAVTYEQYF.

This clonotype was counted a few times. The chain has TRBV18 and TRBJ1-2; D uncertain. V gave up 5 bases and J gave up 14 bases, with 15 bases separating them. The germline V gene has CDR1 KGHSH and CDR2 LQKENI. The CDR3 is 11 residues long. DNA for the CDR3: TGTGCCAGCTCATCTCGATTTTCCCCGACCTTC. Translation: CASSSRFSPTF.

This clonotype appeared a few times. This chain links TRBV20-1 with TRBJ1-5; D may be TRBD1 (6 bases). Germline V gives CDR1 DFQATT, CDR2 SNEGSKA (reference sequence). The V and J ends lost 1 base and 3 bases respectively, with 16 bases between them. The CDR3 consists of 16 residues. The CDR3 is CSARAQTGAYNQPQHF. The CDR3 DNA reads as TGCAGTGCTAGAGCACAGACAGGAGCCTACAATCAGCCCCAGCATTTT.